The entry below describes one TCR beta chain. Trimming removed 10 bases from V and 3 bases from J, with 15 bases in between. Germline V lookup: CDR1 MDHEN, CDR2 SYDVKM. This CDR3 is built from 13 residues. This specimen belongs to a study of blood T cell repertoires in COVID-19. Study as a whole: Acute-phase and convalescent COVID-19 samples originated in the United States, Italy and Spain. Sources were T cells, B-cell-depleted T cells, or PBMCs; the material itself was cDNA or gDNA.

As processed by the authors: Reference gene primer amplification gave estimated nucleated cell counts. Here immunoSEQ multiplex PCR was the method, and the copy in TCRdb shows in-frame clones only, minus some. The V and J calls and clone size come from that table; D and trimming were worked out from the DNA. The sample holds around 300,000 clones; around four fifths are singletons and the top ten take over 3.5%. The sample taken for sequencing was peripheral blood. The sequence came from a woman in her forties or fifties with active or convalescent COVID-19. V usage is TRBV28 and J usage is TRBJ1-2, with D possibly being TRBD1 (6 bases). The chain's CDR3 is CATGNQGYYGYTF. In nucleotides, the CDR3 is TGTGCCACCGGAAACCAGGGGTACTATGGCTACACCTTC.